Listed below are T cell receptor beta chains from one sample, sequenced in a study of T cells after yellow fever vaccination. TCRdb independently ran MiXCR on the 5' RACE reads; one entry per CDR3 protein. Of 620,000 or so distinct CDR3 sequences in the sample, less than 20% were seen once. The material was PBMCs, obtained around 5 days after the first yellow fever vaccination. The origin of the receptors is a man aged 18 to 29 who received the YFV17D yellow fever vaccine. CDR3s include the opening cysteine and the closing phenylalanine or tryptophan. A D gene is named only where the DNA matches it firmly. Size tells how often a clone was seen (once, few, many) or the class of an expanded clone, and some rows leave it out.

CDR3 protein | CDR3 DNA | V gene | clone size | D gene | J gene
CASSQSTDRSSYNEQFF | TGCGCCAGCAGTCAATCGACCGATCGAAGCTCCTACAATGAGCAGTTCTTC | TRBV23-1 | - | - | TRBJ2-1
CASSFSGALNEQFF | TGTGCCAGCAGCTTTAGCGGGGCACTGAATGAGCAGTTCTTC | TRBV5-4 | - | TRBD2 | TRBJ2-1
CASSNNQPQHF | TGTGCCAGCAGTAATAATCAGCCCCAGCATTTT | TRBV6-6 | - | - | TRBJ1-5
CASSQEGYSNQPQHF | TGCGCCAGCAGCCAAGAGGGTTATAGCAATCAGCCCCAGCATTTT | TRBV4-1 | - | - | TRBJ1-5
CASSDTVEAFF | TGCGCCAGCAGCGATACAGTTGAAGCTTTCTTT | TRBV4-1 | few | - | TRBJ1-1
CASSQVTQVGNEQFF | TGCGCCAGCAGCCAAGTAACCCAGGTCGGCAATGAGCAGTTCTTC | TRBV4-1 | few | - | TRBJ2-1
CASSTGGSYEQYF | TGCGCCAGCAGCACGGGGGGCTCCTACGAGCAGTACTTC | TRBV5-1 | many | TRBD2 | TRBJ2-7
CASSAPGGYTEAFF | TGTGCCAGCAGTGCCCCCGGGGGCTACACTGAAGCTTTCTTT | TRBV27 | - | - | TRBJ1-1
CSARAGGGELFF | TGCAGTGCTAGAGCAGGTGGAGGGGAGCTGTTTTTT | TRBV20-1 | - | - | TRBJ2-2
CASSYIGQMNTEAFF | TGTGCCAGCAGTTACATAGGACAGATGAACACTGAAGCTTTCTTT | TRBV25-1 | few | - | TRBJ1-1
CASSLGTGRGETQYF | TGTGCCAGCAGCTTAGGGACAGGGAGGGGAGAGACCCAGTACTTC | TRBV7-8 | few | - | TRBJ2-5
CASSPQGIPNEKLFF | TGTGCCAGCTCACCACAGGGTATACCTAATGAAAAACTGTTTTTT | TRBV18 | few | - | TRBJ1-4
CASSVSGGIYTDTQYF | TGTGCCAGCAGCGTTAGCGGGGGGATATACACAGATACGCAGTATTTT | TRBV7-2 | - | TRBD2 | TRBJ2-3
CASSLPGSGTGELFF | TGTGCCAGCAGCTTACCGGGGTCTGGGACCGGGGAGCTGTTTTTT | TRBV7-3 | - | - | TRBJ2-2
CASSLYALAGNEQYF | TGTGCCAGCAGTTTATACGCCCTAGCTGGGAACGAGCAGTACTTC | TRBV27 | few | - | TRBJ2-7
CCTGTSGGAWPDTQYF | TGCTGTACCGGGACTAGCGGGGGGGCCTGGCCAGATACGCAGTATTTT | TRBV20-1 | - | TRBD2 | TRBJ2-3
CASKLAGEETQYF | TGCGCCAGCAAATTAGCGGGGGAAGAGACCCAGTACTTC | TRBV5-1 | few | TRBD2 | TRBJ2-5
CASSLQGPWQPQHF | TGTGCCAGCAGCTTACAGGGTCCTTGGCAGCCCCAGCATTTT | TRBV7-2 | few | - | TRBJ1-5
CASSLGGGGSTDTQYF | TGTGCCAGCAGCTTGGGTGGGGGGGGGTCCACAGATACGCAGTATTTT | TRBV5-4 | few | TRBD2 | TRBJ2-3
CASNSSPDTRSDTQYF | TGTGCCAGCAACTCCAGCCCGGACACCCGGTCAGATACGCAGTATTTT | TRBV7-2 | many | - | TRBJ2-3
CASSLAGPYNEQFF | TGTGCCAGCAGTTTAGCGGGGCCCTACAATGAGCAGTTCTTC | TRBV12-3/TRBV12-4 | many | - | TRBJ2-1
CASSQVQVTGELFF | TGTGCCAGCAGCCAAGTCCAGGTCACCGGGGAGCTGTTTTTT | TRBV14 | - | - | TRBJ2-2
CASSVGTDEAFF | TGTGCCAGCAGCGTAGGGACAGACGAAGCTTTCTTT | TRBV7-9 | few | TRBD1 | TRBJ1-1
CASSLYGGVTGELFF | TGTGCCAGCAGTCTATATGGCGGGGTCACCGGGGAGCTGTTTTTT | TRBV12-3/TRBV12-4 | - | - | TRBJ2-2
CASSADFSSYNEQFF | TGTGCCAGCAGCGCGGACTTTAGCTCCTACAATGAGCAGTTCTTC | TRBV9 | - | - | TRBJ2-1
CASSLGSRIYGYTF | TGTGCCAGCAGCTTAGGTTCCCGTATCTATGGCTACACCTTC | TRBV7-2 | - | - | TRBJ1-2
CASRLKLTSQETQYF | TGTGCCAGCAGACTTAAGTTGACGTCCCAAGAGACCCAGTACTTC | TRBV6-1 | - | - | TRBJ2-5
CASSYPGSRGLEEKLFF | TGTGCCAGCAGTTACCCTGGGTCCCGGGGGTTGGAGGAAAAACTGTTTTTT | TRBV6-5 | - | - | TRBJ1-4
CASSGGATPRGGETQYF | TGTGCCAGCAGCGGGGGGGCTACCCCACGGGGTGGGGAGACCCAGTACTTC | TRBV9 | few | - | TRBJ2-5
CASSEAHGGINYGYTF | TGTGCCAGCAGTGAAGCGCACGGGGGTATCAACTATGGCTACACCTTC | TRBV6-1 | few | - | TRBJ1-2
CAWSKPQGAGTEAFF | TGTGCCTGGAGTAAACCCCAGGGGGCCGGCACTGAAGCTTTCTTT | TRBV30 | few | TRBD1 | TRBJ1-1
CASGVGHGEITNTQYF | TGTGCCAGCGGGGTCGGTCATGGGGAGATCACAAATACGCAGTATTTT | TRBV12-3/TRBV12-4 | few | - | TRBJ2-3
CASSSTSGSSYNEQFF | TGTGCCAGCAGCTCGACTAGCGGATCATCCTACAATGAGCAGTTCTTC | TRBV7-3 | many | TRBD2 | TRBJ2-1
CASSKGNLNEKLFF | TGTGCCAGCTCGAAGGGAAACCTCAATGAAAAACTGTTTTTT | TRBV18 | - | - | TRBJ1-4
CASSLGPQGGDYEQYF | TGCGCCAGCAGCTTGGGTCCTCAAGGTGGGGACTACGAGCAGTACTTC | TRBV5-1 | once | - | TRBJ2-7
CSARRDSLGDSAFF | TGCAGTGCTAGGAGGGACAGCTTAGGGGATTCAGCTTTCTTT | TRBV20-1 | many | TRBD1 | TRBJ1-1
CASSLTLTSGGAGETQYF | TGCGCCAGCAGCTTGACCTTAACTAGCGGGGGGGCCGGGGAGACCCAGTACTTC | TRBV5-1 | - | TRBD2 | TRBJ2-5
CATSSGTGDTGELFF | TGTGCCACCAGCAGTGGGACGGGGGACACCGGGGAGCTGTTTTTT | TRBV15 | many | - | TRBJ2-2
CASSRPVQGRYNEQFF | TGTGCCAGCAGCCGGCCTGTGCAGGGTCGGTACAATGAGCAGTTCTTC | TRBV5-4 | few | - | TRBJ2-1
CASSSFLSREQFF | TGTGCCAGCAGCAGCTTCCTGTCTCGAGAGCAGTTCTTC | TRBV5-5 | - | - | TRBJ2-1
CSARLGPNYGYTF | TGCAGTGCTAGACTGGGGCCGAACTATGGCTACACCTTC | TRBV20-1 | - | - | TRBJ1-2
CASTDYNEQFF | TGTGCCAGCACTGACTATAATGAGCAGTTCTTC | TRBV12-3/TRBV12-4 | many | - | TRBJ2-1
CASSPGSSSGANVLTF | TGCGCCAGCAGCCCTGGCTCGAGCTCTGGGGCCAACGTCCTGACTTTC | TRBV5-1 | few | - | TRBJ2-6
CASSVAYEQYF | TGTGCCAGCAGCGTAGCCTACGAGCAGTACTTC | TRBV7-9 | many | - | TRBJ2-7
CASNSGEKLFF | TGTGCCAGCAATTCAGGGGAAAAACTGTTTTTT | TRBV6-6 | - | - | TRBJ1-4
CASSQGWASSDTQYF | TGCGCCAGCAGCCAAGGGTGGGCTAGCTCAGATACGCAGTATTTT | TRBV4-3 | few | - | TRBJ2-3
CASSLDRGKNGYTF | TGTGCCAGCAGTTTAGATCGGGGGAAAAATGGCTACACCTTC | TRBV12-3/TRBV12-4 | many | - | TRBJ1-2
CASSVGGQQETQYF | TGTGCCAGCAGCGTAGGGGGACAGCAAGAGACCCAGTACTTC | TRBV9 | few | TRBD1 | TRBJ2-5
CASSQGAPLDEQFF | TGTGCCAGCTCACAGGGGGCGCCCCTCGATGAGCAGTTCTTC | TRBV18 | few | TRBD1 | TRBJ2-1
CASSWTSGETDTQYF | TGTGCCAGCAGCTGGACTAGCGGGGAGACAGATACGCAGTATTTT | TRBV11-2 | - | TRBD2 | TRBJ2-3
CSARVPYQETQYF | TGCAGTGCTAGAGTGCCCTACCAAGAGACCCAGTACTTC | TRBV20-1 | few | - | TRBJ2-5
CASSTLARTDTYNEQFF | TGTGCCAGCAGTACTCTGGCCCGGACGGATACATACAATGAGCAGTTCTTC | TRBV27 | - | - | TRBJ2-1
CSVSPGSSNQPQHF | TGCAGCGTTTCCCCCGGATCGAGCAATCAGCCCCAGCATTTT | TRBV29-1 | - | - | TRBJ1-5
CASSYIETNTQYF | TGTGCCAGCAGTTATATCGAGACTAATACGCAGTATTTT | TRBV6-2/TRBV6-3 | few | - | TRBJ2-3
CASRNTGGWGYTF | TGTGCCAGCAGAAACACAGGGGGCTGGGGCTACACCTTC | TRBV6-1 | - | TRBD1 | TRBJ1-2